Below, 5 T cell receptor beta chains from the same sample are listed, as sequenced in a study of cytomegalovirus exposure and HLA in healthy donors. Amplification used 60 Vbeta primers and 13 Jbeta primers. Some clones are missing from TCRdb's copy, which holds only in-frame ones; the method was immunoSEQ multiplex PCR. The sample gives around 100,000 clones, roughly 69% of which show up once; around 2.2% is in the top ten. Sequencing was carried out using PBMCs. Receptors originate from a woman aged 25-40 years in good health and CMV-seronegative.

The rearrangement joins TRBV14 to TRBJ2-1; TRBD2 agrees at 10 bases. CDR1 is SGHDN and CDR2 is FVKESK in the germline V gene. With 3 bases clipped from V and 3 bases from J, the junction kept 8 bases outside the gene matches. This CDR3 is 17 amino acids long. As DNA, the CDR3 is TGTGCCAGCAGCCAGGGGACTAGCGCCTTACTCTACAATGAGCAGTTCTTC. Residues: CASSQGTSALLYNEQFF.

The rearrangement joins TRBV6-4 to TRBJ2-1; possible D gene TRBD1, 5 bases. The CDR3 consists of 13 residues. V dropped 5 bases and J dropped 4 bases, with 9 bases sitting between them. In germline, CDR1 is MRHNA, CDR2 SNTAGT. The CDR3 DNA reads TGTGCCAGCAGTTCGACAGAGTACAATGAGCAGTTCTTC. Translation: CASSSTEYNEQFF.

The V call is TRBV2, the J call TRBJ2-2, with D perhaps TRBD1 (5 bases). This CDR3 is 14 amino acids long. V lost 1 base, J lost 6 bases, and 9 bases lay in between. Germline V gives CDR1 SNHLY, CDR2 FYNNEI. The CDR3 sequence is CASSEGQGAGELFF. CDR3 DNA sequence: TGTGCCAGCAGTGAAGGGCAGGGCGCCGGGGAGCTGTTTTTT.

The chain joins TRBV5-6 to TRBJ2-4, with 9 positions matching TRBD1. This CDR3 comprises 18 residues. V dropped 4 bases and J dropped 0; count of bases not matched to a gene: 11. Germline-derived CDR1 and CDR2 are SGHDT and YYEEEE. The CDR3 reads CASSKDRGTQLAKNIQYF. DNA for the CDR3: TGTGCCAGCAGCAAGGACAGGGGAACTCAACTAGCCAAAAACATTCAGTACTTC.

The chain recombines TRBV19 with TRBJ2-3; TRBD1 matches 7 bases. Germline V gene lookup returns CDR1 LNHDA and CDR2 SQIVND (reference sequence). The V gene end was trimmed by 1 base and the J gene end by 8 bases; junction bases not matched to a gene: 9. This CDR3 is built from 15 residues. The CDR3 here is CASSIGDREIATQYF. CDR3 bases: TGTGCCAGTAGTATAGGAGACAGGGAAATAGCTACGCAGTATTTT. Supplemented by reference TRBV19 and TRBJ2-3, the full variable domain reads DGGITQSPKYLFRKEGQNVTLSCEQNLNHDAMYWYRQDPGQGLRLIYYSQIVNDFQKGDIAEGYSVSREKKESFPLTVTSAQKNPTAFYLCASSIGDREIATQYFGPGTRLTVL.